This T cell receptor beta chain was identified in a study of blood T cell repertoires in COVID-19. Study-wide context: Researchers got acute and convalescent COVID-19 samples from the United States, Italy and Spain.

Original processing methods: Amplification of reference gene primers was used by the study to estimate nucleated cell counts. The assay was immunoSEQ multiplex PCR, and TCRdb's table has in-frame clones only and misses some. The DNA was the basis for D and trimming; V, J and clone size are from that table. This sample has some 260,000 clones, with about nine tenths found just once. This clone came up a few times. The material sequenced was PBMCs or T cells enriched from blood (not recorded which). The TCR comes from a young woman with acute COVID-19.

For the CDR3, the DNA is TGTGCCAGCAGCCCTAGCGGTTCTCTAGTTGGGGGAAACACCATATATTTT. It is translated as CASSPSGSLVGGNTIYF. The chain carries TRBV7-2 and TRBJ1-3; D remains unclear. CDR1 and CDR2 from the germline V gene are SGHTA and FQGNSA. CDR3 length equals 17 residues. V lost 5 bases to trimming and J lost 4 bases, with 21 bases between them.